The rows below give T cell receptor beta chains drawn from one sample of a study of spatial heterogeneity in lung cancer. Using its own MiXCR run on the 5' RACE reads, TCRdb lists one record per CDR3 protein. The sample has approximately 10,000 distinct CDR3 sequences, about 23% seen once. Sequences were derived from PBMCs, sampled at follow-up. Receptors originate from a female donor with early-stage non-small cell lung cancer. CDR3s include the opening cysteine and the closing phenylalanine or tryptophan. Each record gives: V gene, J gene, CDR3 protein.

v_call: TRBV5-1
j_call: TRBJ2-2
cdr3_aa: CASSSSDSLNTGELFF

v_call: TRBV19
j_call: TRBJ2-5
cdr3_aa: CASSRDRVGETQYF

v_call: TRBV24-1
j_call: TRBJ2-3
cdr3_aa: CATSRGEYADTQYF

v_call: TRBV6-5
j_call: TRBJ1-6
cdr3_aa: CASSISTGLSSYNSPLHF

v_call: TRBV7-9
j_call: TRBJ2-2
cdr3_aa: CASGIAGHTGELFF

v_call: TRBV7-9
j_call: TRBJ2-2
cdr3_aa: CASSLLGRANTGELFF

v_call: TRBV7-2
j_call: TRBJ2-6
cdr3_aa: CASSLRQGATGANVLTF

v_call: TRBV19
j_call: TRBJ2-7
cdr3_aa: CASSLRLGLAYEQYF

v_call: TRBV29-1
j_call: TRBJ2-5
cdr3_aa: CSVGDRGETQYF

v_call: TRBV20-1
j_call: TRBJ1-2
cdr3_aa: CSARQSYGYTF

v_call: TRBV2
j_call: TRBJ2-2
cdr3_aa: CASQGFRNTGELFF

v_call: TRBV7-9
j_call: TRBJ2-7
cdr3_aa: CASSLGNREQYF

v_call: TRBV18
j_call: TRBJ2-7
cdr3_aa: CASSPPASGYEQYF

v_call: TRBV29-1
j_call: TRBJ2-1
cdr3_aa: CSVPPPLTSGPYNEQFF

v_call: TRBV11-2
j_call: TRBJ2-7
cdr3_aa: CASSFSGTNEQYF

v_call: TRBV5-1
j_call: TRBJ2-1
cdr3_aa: CASSFSGASYNEQFF

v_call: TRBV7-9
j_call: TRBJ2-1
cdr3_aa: CASSLISRLGEQFF

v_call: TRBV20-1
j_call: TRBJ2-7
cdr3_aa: CSAPRGHPSREQYF

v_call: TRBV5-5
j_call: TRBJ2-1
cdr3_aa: CASSKSLTGADEQFF

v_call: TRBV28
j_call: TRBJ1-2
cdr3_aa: CASRERGQGEFGYTF

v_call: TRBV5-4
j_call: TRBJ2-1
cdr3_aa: CASSPWSGASGRGGNEQFF

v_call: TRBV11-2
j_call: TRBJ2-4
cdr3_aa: CASSLGFRNNIQYF

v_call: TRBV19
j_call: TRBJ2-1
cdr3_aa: CASSIARGAYNEQFF

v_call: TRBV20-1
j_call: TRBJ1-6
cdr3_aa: CSARGQIGSPLHF

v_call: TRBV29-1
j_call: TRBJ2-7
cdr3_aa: CSVGVGEEQYF

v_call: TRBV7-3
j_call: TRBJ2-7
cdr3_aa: CASSAGGRSYEQYF

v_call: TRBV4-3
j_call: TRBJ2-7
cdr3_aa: CASSQEITRVGYEQYF

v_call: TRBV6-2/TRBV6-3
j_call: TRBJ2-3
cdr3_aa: CASSLGTSAITDTQYF

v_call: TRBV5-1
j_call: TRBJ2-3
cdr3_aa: CASSPDGGSTDTQYF

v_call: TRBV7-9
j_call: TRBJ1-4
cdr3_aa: CASSTRTGGREKLFF

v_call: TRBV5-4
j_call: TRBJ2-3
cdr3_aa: CASSSRHRDTDTQYF

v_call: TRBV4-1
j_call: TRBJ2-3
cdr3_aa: CASSQDPPTGLADTDTQYF

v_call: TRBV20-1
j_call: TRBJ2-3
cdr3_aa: CSARVGASTDTQYF

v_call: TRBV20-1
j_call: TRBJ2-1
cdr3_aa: CSASRRSGYNEQFF

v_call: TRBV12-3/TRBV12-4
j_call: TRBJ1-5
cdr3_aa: CASSSFDRGLGQPQHF

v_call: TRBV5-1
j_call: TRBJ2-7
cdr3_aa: CASSLGTRIGEGEQYF

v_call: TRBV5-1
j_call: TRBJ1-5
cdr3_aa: CASSPTGHSNQPQHF

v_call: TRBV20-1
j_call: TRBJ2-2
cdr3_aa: CSAPWTSGSATGELFF

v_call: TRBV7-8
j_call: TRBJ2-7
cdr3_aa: CASSFTGTGAYEQYF

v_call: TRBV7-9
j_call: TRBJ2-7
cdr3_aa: CASSYPPGSGGYEQYF

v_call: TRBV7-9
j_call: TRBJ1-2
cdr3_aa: CASSRTAQGRRYGYTF

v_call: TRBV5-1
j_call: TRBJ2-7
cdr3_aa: CASSSRGPGEEQYF

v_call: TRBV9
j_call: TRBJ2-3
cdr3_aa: CASSPAGSGNTDTQYF

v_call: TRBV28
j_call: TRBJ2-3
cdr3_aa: CASSLPADTQYF

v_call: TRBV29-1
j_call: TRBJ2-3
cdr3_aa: CSVEDLRRAGTDTQYF

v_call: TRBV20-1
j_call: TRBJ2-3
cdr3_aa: CSARRTSGRSDTQYF

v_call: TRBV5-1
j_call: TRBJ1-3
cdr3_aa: CASSFGGPNTIYF

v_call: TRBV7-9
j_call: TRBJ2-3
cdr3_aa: CASSLAATDTQYF

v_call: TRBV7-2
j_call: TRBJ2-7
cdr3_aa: CASSLRGFVHEQYF

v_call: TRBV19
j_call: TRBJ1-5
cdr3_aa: CASSIPGVSNQPQHF

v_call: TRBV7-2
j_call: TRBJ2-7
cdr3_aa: CASSFPGGTSGYEQYF

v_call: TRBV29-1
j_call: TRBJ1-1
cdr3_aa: CSVVGPGGNTEAFF

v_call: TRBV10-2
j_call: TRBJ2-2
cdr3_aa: CARRGPQGTGELFF

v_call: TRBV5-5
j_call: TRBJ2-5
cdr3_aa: CASSVGSGETQYF

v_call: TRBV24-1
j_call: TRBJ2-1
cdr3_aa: CATSDATSGRNHEQLF

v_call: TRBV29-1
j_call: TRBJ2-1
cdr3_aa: CSVEDPRTVNEQFF

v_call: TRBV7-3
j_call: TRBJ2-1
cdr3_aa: CASSPQRMTGYTNEQFF

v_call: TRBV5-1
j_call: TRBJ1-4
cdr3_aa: CASSVGQGGEKLFF